This entry describes one T cell receptor (beta chain). Its specificity is unknown. This specimen comes from a study of immune heterogeneity within non-small cell lung tumors. Points from the study as a whole: Largely different high-frequency T-cell receptor beta clonotypes were found between individual patients.

In a multiplex PCR, 32 V and 13 J primers amplified TCR beta CDR3. TCRdb re-called the multiplex PCR reads with MiXCR, one entry per CDR3 protein. This table has under 25,000 distinct CDR3 sequences, 28% appearing once. The CDR3 extends over 13 amino acids. CDR1 is KGHSH and CDR2 is LQKENI in the germline V gene. V lost 2 bases and J 7 bases, leaving 9 bases between the germline ends. Bulk tumor genomic DNA was the template, and each sample received around 0.55 ug. Primary tumors were biopsied several times each, far apart, intraoperatively. It was patients with untreated, newly diagnosed non-small cell lung cancer who underwent curative surgery.

This rearrangement joins TRBV18 to TRBJ2-1; no clear D. The sequence was obtained from a man aged 35-49 years with non-small cell lung cancer. Source material: lung tumor tissue. Here the CDR3 reads CASSPLQLNEQFF. The CDR3 coding sequence is TGTGCCAGCTCACCATTACAGCTAAATGAGCAGTTCTTC. Full variable domain (outside the CDR3, taken from reference TRBV18 and TRBJ2-1): NAGVMQNPRHLVRRRGQEARLRCSPMKGHSHVYWYRQLPEEGLKFMVYLQKENIIDESGMPKERFSAEFPKEGPSILRIQQVVRGDSAAYFCASSPLQLNEQFFGPGTRLTVL.